The present TCR beta chain was sequenced within a study of tumor and adjacent non-tumor tissue in lung cancer. Study information: Patients comprised eleven to twelve adenocarcinoma, a couple of squamous cell carcinoma and 1 small cell lung cancer. Stage I to III disease affected ten to eleven men and a handful of women aged roughly 31 to 76.

No cell sorting was done before RNA was extracted from the tissue. This non-tumor lung sample came from over 3 cm beyond the tumor edge. TCRbeta libraries were built with three rounds of nested PCR, modified from ARM-PCR. One entry per CDR3 protein results from TCRdb running MiXCR on the multiplex PCR reads. The table shows some 100,000 distinct CDR3 sequences, with approximately 80% occurring only once. As concerns this clonotype: What it binds is not known. Sequence at one end of the junction differs from germline and may be a read error.

The CDR3 has 14 amino acids. Looked up from germline, CDR1 is SGHDT and CDR2 is YYEEEE. Points from the study as a whole: Tumor repertoires had a smaller top 100 clone share than normal lung.

Sequencing input: distant non-tumor lung tissue. The TCR originated in a man in his sixties with small cell lung cancer. V and J are TRBV5-6 and TRBJ1-4, with 7 bases matching TRBD1. The CDR3 spells CASSYDRENKKQFF. CDR3 sequence (DNA): TGTGCCAGCAGTTACGACAGGGAGAATAAAAAACAGTTTTTT.